This T cell receptor beta chain was recovered during a study of beta chain features in type 1 diabetes. Study summary: The examined sorted cells totaled around 100,000,000 across samples.

Averaging approximately 0.11 L, one heparinised blood draw was given by each donor. Germline CDR1 is MGHDK and CDR2 is SYGVNS. With 4 bases removed from V and 4 bases from J, the gap between germline ends came to 7 bases. The CDR3 has 12 residues. Overall study findings and caveats: Insertions at VDJ junctions were less frequent in type 1 diabetes patients. These patients also deleted more nucleotides at the same junctions.

This clone came up a few times. Antigen: not known. Expressed TCRB transcripts were sequenced after all isolated RNA was converted to cDNA. The table came from immunoSEQ multiplex PCR; TCRdb's copy has only in-frame clones and leaves some out. The top ten clones hold roughly 0.046% of a sample with 430,000 or so clones, roughly 10% of them seen once. Sequences were obtained from naive CD4+ T cells from blood. The receptor was isolated from a young woman in good health. The chain has TRBV25-1 and TRBJ1-2; D not resolved. Written as DNA, the CDR3 is TGTGCCAGCAGTGGGCCGGCCTATGGCTACACCTTC. Translation: CASSGPAYGYTF.